The present entry profiles one T cell receptor (beta chain) with its context. This clone was observed a single time. Its antigen target is currently unknown. The record has no base qualities; no much larger clone is one base away. There are 15 amino acids in the CDR3, from cysteine to phenylalanine inclusive. Solely the CDR3 DNA is kept, with 45 bases framed from the first base. According to the germline V gene, CDR1 reads LGHNA and CDR2 reads YNFKEQ. Cut back by 0 bases and 7 bases, the V and J ends lie 13 bases apart. This specimen comes from a study of blood T cell repertoires in COVID-19 (TCRdb year 2020). With respect to the entire study: The collaborator samples originated in the United States, Italy and Spain and spanned the acute and convalescent phases of COVID-19. The material from the prospective study consisted of cDNA or gDNA derived from T cells, B-cell-depleted T cells, or PBMCs. Subjects who had been exposed to COVID-19, were actively infected with it, or had recovered from it provided the deeply sampled blood TCRbeta repertoires that made up the dataset. The repertoires were made available in a free public database intended to serve as a resource for research on the immune response to SARS-CoV-2. Samples were obtained from the ongoing ImmuneRACE study (first 160 participants) and from 1,254 subjects provided by 6 global collaborators. A de-identified subject ID, COVID-19 status, age in years and sex were almost always included in the sample metadata. HLA class I and class II types, where available, came from metadata supplied by the sample provider rather than from assay-based typing. What the research found in general, with its limitations: The quantity of clinical and demographic metadata differed by source and by participant and was supplied without curation.

TCRbeta CDR3 regions were amplified from genomic DNA using the immunoSEQ Assay, a bias-controlled multiplex PCR. The study's processing was this. The number of nucleated cells in each sample was estimated from the amplification of reference gene primers within the assay. Sequence reads were collapsed and filtered to measure the absolute abundance of every unique TCRbeta CDR3 rearrangement. For each sample, productive Simpson clonality was calculated as the square root of Simpson's diversity index across productive rearrangements. TCRdb obtained this table from immuneACCESS and retained in-frame rearrangements with V and J assigned. These tables miss some clones; where compared with another copy, unresolved V genes account for less than half of the shortfall, and the remainder is unexplained. Clone size and the V and J calls come from that table; the DNA yielded D and trimming. This sample has about 200,000 clones in its table, and 75% to 85% of those were observed once. The top ten constitute about an eighth of the sample.

Participants in the prospective study were enrolled through a virtual design, were aged roughly 18 to 100 years, and lived in roughly 24 United States geographic areas. To assign participants to cohorts, the prospective study relied on clinical history that participants themselves reported in a screening survey and a study questionnaire. ImmuneRACE Cohort 3 recovered participants were defined by two consecutive negative NP/OP PCR tests, healthcare professional clearance, or symptom resolution. Each participant in the prospective study had whole blood, serum and a nasopharyngeal or oropharyngeal swab collected by mobile phlebotomists. Additional blood draws and questionnaires over an approximately 2-month period could optionally be provided by prospective study participants. Before DNA extraction, prospective study blood samples were shipped either frozen or at room temperature.

The rearranged chain carries TRBV4-2 and TRBJ2-1; a tentative D match to TRBD1 spans 5 bases. The TCR originated in a man aged 40-50 years who had recovered from COVID-19. What was sequenced was PBMCs or T cells enriched from blood (not recorded which). The DNA is TGTGCCAGCAGCCAAGATGCACAGGATGGGAATGAGCAGTTCTTC. It translates to CASSQDAQDGNEQFF.